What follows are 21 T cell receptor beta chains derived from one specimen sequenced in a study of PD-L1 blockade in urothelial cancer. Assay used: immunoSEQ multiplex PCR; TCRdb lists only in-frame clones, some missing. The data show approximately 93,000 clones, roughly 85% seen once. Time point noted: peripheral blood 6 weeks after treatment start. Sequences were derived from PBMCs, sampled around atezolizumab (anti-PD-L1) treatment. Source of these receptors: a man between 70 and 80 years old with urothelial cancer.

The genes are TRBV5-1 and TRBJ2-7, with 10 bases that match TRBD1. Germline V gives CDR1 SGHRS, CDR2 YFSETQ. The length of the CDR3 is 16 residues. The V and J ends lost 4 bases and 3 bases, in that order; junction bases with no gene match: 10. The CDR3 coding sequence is TGCGCCAGCAGCAGTTCAACCCGGGACAGGGGCTACGAGCAGTACTTC. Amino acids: CASSSSTRDRGYEQYF.

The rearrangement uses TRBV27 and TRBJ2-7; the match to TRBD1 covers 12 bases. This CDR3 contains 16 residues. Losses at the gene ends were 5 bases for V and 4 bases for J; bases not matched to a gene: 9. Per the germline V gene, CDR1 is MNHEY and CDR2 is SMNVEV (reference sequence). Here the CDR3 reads CASSPLGTGGRYEQYF. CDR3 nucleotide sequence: TGTGCCAGCAGTCCCCTAGGGACAGGGGGCCGGTACGAGCAGTACTTC.

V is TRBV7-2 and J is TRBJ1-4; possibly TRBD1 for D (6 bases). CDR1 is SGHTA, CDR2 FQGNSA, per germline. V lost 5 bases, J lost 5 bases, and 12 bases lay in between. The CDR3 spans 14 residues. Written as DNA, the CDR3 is TGTGCCAGCAGCCCAGTGGGGGCGAATGAAAAACTGTTTTTT. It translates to CASSPVGANEKLFF.

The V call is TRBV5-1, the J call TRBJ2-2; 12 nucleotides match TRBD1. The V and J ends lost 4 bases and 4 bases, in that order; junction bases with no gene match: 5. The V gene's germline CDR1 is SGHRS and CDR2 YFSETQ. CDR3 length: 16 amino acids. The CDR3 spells CASSPGTGGSTGELFF. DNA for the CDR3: TGCGCCAGCAGCCCGGGGACAGGGGGCAGCACCGGGGAGCTGTTTTTT.

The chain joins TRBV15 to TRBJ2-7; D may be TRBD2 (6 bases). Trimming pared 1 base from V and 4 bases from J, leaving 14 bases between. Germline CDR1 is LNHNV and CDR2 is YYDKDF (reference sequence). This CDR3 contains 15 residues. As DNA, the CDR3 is TGTGCCACCAGCAGAGGATCTTTGGGGGGTTACGAGCAGTACTTC. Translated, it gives CATSRGSLGGYEQYF.

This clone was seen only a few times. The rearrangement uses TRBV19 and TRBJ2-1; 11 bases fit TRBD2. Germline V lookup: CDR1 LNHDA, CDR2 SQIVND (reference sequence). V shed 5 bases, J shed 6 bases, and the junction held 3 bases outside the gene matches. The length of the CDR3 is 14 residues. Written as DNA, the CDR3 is TGTGCCAGTAGTTACCTAGCGGGAGGCAATGAGCAGTTCTTC. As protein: CASSYLAGGNEQFF.

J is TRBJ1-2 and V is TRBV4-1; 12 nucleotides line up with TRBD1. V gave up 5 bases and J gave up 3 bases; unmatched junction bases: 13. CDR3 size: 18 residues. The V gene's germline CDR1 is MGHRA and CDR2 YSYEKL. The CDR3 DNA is TGCGCCAGCAGCATCCCCGGGACAGGGGGCCCCCTAGACTATGGCTACACCTTC. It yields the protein CASSIPGTGGPLDYGYTF.

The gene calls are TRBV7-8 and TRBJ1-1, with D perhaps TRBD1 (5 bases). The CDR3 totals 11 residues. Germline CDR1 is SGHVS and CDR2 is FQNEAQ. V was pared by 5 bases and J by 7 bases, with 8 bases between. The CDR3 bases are TGTGCCAGCAGCACCGACAGTGAAGCTTTCTTT. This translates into CASSTDSEAFF.

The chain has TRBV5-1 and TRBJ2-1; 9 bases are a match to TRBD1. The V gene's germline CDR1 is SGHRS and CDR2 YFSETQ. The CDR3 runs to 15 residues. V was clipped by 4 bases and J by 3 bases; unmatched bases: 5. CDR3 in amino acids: CASSTRDRVYNEQFF. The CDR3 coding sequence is TGCGCCAGCAGCACCCGGGACAGGGTCTACAATGAGCAGTTCTTC.

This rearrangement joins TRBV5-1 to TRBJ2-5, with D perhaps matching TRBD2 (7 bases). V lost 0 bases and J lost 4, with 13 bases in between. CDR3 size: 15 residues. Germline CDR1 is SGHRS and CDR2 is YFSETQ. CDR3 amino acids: CASSLVGGGSETQYF. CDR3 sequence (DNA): TGCGCCAGCAGCTTGGTCGGCGGGGGCTCAGAGACCCAGTACTTC. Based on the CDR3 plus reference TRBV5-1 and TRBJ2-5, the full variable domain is KAGVTQTPRYLIKTRGQQVTLSCSPISGHRSVSWYQQTPGQGLQFLFEYFSETQRNKGNFPGRFSGRQFSNSRSEMNVSTLELGDSALYLCASSLVGGGSETQYFGPGTRLLVL.

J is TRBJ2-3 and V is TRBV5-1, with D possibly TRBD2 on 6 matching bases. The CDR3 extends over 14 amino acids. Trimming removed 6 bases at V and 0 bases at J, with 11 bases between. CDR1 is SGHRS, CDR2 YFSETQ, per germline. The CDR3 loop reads CASKDGGSTDTQYF. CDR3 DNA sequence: TGCGCCAGCAAGGACGGGGGTAGCACAGATACGCAGTATTTT.

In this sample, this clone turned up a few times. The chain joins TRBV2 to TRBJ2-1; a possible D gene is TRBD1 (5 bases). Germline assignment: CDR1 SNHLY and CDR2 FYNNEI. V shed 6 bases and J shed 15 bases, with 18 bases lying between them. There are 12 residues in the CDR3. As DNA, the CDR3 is TGTGCCAGCAGGGATGACAGTTATCCGGGGTTCTTC. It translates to CASRDDSYPGFF.

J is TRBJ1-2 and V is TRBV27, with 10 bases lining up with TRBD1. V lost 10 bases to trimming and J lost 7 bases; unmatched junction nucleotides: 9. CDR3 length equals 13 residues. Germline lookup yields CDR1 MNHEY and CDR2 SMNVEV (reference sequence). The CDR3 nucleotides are TGTGCCACAAGACAGGGGGCGCCCGGTGGCTACACCTTC. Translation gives CATRQGAPGGYTF.

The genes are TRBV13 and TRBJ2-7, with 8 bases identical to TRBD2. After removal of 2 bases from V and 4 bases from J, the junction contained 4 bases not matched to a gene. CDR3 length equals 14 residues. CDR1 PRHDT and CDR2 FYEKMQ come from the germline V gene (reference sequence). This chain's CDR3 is CASSLLSGSYEQYF. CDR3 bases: TGTGCCAGCAGCTTACTCAGCGGGAGTTACGAGCAGTACTTC.

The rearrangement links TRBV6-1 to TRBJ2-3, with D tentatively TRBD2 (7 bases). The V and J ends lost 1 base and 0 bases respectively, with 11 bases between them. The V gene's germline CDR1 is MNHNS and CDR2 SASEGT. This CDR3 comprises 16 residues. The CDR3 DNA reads TGTGCCAGCAGTGAAGGGGGGGGCCGAAGCACAGATACGCAGTATTTT. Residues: CASSEGGGRSTDTQYF.

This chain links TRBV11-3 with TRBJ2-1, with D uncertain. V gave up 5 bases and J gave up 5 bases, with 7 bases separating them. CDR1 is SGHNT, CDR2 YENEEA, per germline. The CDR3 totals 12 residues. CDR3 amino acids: CASSPQNNEQFF. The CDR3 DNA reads TGTGCCAGCAGCCCCCAGAACAATGAGCAGTTCTTC.

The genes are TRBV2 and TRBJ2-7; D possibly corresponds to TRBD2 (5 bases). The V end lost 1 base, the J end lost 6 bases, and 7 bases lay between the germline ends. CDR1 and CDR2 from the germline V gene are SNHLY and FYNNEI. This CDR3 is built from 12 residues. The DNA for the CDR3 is TGTGCCAGCAGTGAAGGACGGGGCGAGCAGTACTTC. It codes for CASSEGRGEQYF.

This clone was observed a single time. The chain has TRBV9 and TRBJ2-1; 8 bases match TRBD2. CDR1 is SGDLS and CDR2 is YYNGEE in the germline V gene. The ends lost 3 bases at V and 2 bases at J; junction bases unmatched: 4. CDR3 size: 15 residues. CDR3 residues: CASSATSGTYNEQFF. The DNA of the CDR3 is TGTGCCAGCAGCGCCACTAGCGGAACCTACAATGAGCAGTTCTTC.

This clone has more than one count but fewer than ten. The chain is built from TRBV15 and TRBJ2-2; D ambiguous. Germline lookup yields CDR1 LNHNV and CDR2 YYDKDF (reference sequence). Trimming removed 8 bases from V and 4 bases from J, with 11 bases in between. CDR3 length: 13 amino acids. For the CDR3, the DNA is TGTGCCACCTCTCGAGGAGCCACCGGGGAGCTGTTTTTT. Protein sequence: CATSRGATGELFF.

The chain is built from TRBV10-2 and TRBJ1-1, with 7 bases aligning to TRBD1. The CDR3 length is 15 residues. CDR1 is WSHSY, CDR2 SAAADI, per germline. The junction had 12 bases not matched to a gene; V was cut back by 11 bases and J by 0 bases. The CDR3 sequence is CASRQGGELNTEAFF. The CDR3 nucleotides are TGCGCCTCACGGCAGGGGGGCGAGTTGAACACTGAAGCTTTCTTT.

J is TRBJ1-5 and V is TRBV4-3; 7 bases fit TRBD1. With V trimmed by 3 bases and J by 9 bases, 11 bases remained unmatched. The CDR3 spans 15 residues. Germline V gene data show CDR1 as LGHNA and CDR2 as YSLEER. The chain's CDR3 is CASSQDRGGGRPQHF. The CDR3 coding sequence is TGCGCCAGCAGCCAGGACAGAGGAGGGGGCCGGCCCCAGCATTTT.